This T cell receptor (beta chain) comes out of a study of cytomegalovirus exposure and HLA in healthy donors. The wider study: An early release of data contained about 85 million unique TCRs, which came from HLA-typed donors.

The PCR ran on 60 Vbeta and 13 Jbeta primers. TCRdb keeps only in-frame clones here, not all; method: immunoSEQ multiplex PCR. The sample contains around 92,000 clones, around 83% of which appear only once. This CDR3 region has 17 residues. Germline CDR1 is MGHRA and CDR2 is YSYEKL. The V and J ends lost 3 bases and 1 base, in that order; junction bases with no gene match: 8. The clonotype originates from a female donor in good health and CMV-seropositive. The specimen was PBMCs. This rearrangement joins TRBV4-1 to TRBJ1-5; TRBD1 agrees at 8 bases. Here the CDR3 reads CASSQTQGAKSNQPQHF. The CDR3 bases are TGCGCCAGCAGCCAGACGCAGGGGGCAAAAAGCAATCAGCCCCAGCATTTT.